The clone carrying this TCR beta chain is medium-sized in the sample. The germline CDR1 and CDR2 sequences are MNHNY and SVGAGI (reference sequence). V shed 6 bases and J shed 2 bases, with 12 bases lying between them. The CDR3 consists of 14 residues. This record comes from a study of molecular identifiers for immune sequencing clone quantification. TCRdb itself ran the PCR reads through MiXCR, one entry per CDR3 protein. The sample lists 10,000 to 12,000 distinct CDR3 sequences; about a fifth were seen once. Sample: naive CD8+ T cells from blood, with Jurkat cell RNA spiked in. Subset: FACS-sorted CD8+CD4-CCR7+CD45RA+ naive T cells. V gene TRBV6-6 combines with J gene TRBJ2-3; D uncertain. The sequence derives from a human donor in good health. Some libraries in this study had Jurkat cell RNA spiked in. In DNA form, the CDR3 reads TGTGCCAGCAGCCTCGGACCGCTCACAGATACGCAGTATTTT. Its translation: CASSLGPLTDTQYF.